These 8 T cell receptor beta chains were all obtained from the same sample, sequenced in a study of T-cell memory formation after mild COVID-19. TCRdb re-called the 5' RACE reads through MiXCR, storing one row per CDR3 protein. The sample carries around 200,000 distinct CDR3 sequences, around 27% recorded once. The sample comprised PBMCs or a T cell subset sorted from them (not recorded which). These TCRs come from an adult woman who had mild COVID-19 (a few samples of this study predate the infection). Cell type and time point are not known.

CDR3 sequence (DNA): TGTGCCAGCACTCCCGGGGGGGCCTACGAGCAGTACTTC. This sequence encodes CASTPGGAYEQYF. The chain couples TRBV6-2 or TRBV6-3 to TRBJ2-7; TRBD2 agrees at 8 bases. J gave up 2 bases and V 7 bases, and 4 bases lay outside the gene matches. Germline V CDR1 and CDR2: MNHEY, SVGEGT. This CDR3 has 13 amino acids.

The chain has TRBV27 and TRBJ2-5; 7 bases align to TRBD1. CDR1 MNHEY and CDR2 SMNVEV come from the germline V gene (reference sequence). The CDR3 is 16 amino acids. The trim removed 4 bases at V and 2 bases at J, leaving 10 bases unmatched. CDR3 sequence (DNA): TGTGCCAGCAGTTCCCTTGAAGGACAGGTGCAAGAGACCCAGTACTTC. Its protein product is CASSSLEGQVQETQYF.

A few counts support this clonotype. The chain combines TRBV7-7 with TRBJ2-5; possible D gene TRBD1, 5 bases. The CDR3 loop spans 13 amino acids. V was trimmed by 5 bases and J by 5 bases, leaving 12 bases between them. The germline gives CDR1 SSHAT, CDR2 FNYEAQ (reference sequence). The CDR3 region has the DNA TGTGCCAGCAGCGTTGGAGCAGGGGAGACCCAGTACTTC. Amino acid sequence: CASSVGAGETQYF.

This clonotype was recorded only once. The CDR3 protein is CSVDWGARSGYTF. The CDR3 DNA reads as TGCAGCGTTGATTGGGGGGCCAGGAGCGGCTACACCTTC. The J gene is TRBJ1-2, the V gene TRBV29-1; a possible D gene is TRBD1 (6 bases). Germline CDR1 is SQVTM and CDR2 is ANQGSEA. The CDR3 has 13 amino acids. Trimming removed 3 bases from V and 8 bases from J, with 16 bases in between.

This clonotype showed up just a few times. The junction and the germline gene differ at one end; a read error may be behind it. The CDR3 nucleotides read TGTGCCAGCAGTCTAGCGGGGCACACAGATACGCAGTATTTT. Residues: CASSLAGHTDTQYF. The chain joins TRBV12-3 or TRBV12-4 to TRBJ2-3, with TRBD2 identical over 9 bases. The CDR3 loop spans 14 amino acids.

This clonotype came up a few times. The rearrangement joins TRBV7-2 to TRBJ2-3; 8 positions agree with TRBD2. V lost 5 bases to trimming and J lost 6 bases; unmatched junction nucleotides: 7. This CDR3 spans 14 amino acids. Germline assignment: CDR1 SGHTA and CDR2 FQGNSA. CDR3 nucleotide sequence: TGTGCCAGCAGCCCTGGACTAGCTCTCGATACGCAGTATTTT. Translation gives CASSPGLALDTQYF.

V is TRBV7-9 and J is TRBJ1-4; D perhaps matches TRBD1 (5 bases). Germline loops: CDR1 SEHNR, CDR2 FQNEAQ (reference sequence). The CDR3 runs to 16 residues. The V and J ends lost 5 bases and 7 bases respectively, with 20 bases between them. CDR3 in amino acids: CASSLAGGGIGEKLFF. The DNA of the CDR3 is TGTGCCAGCAGCCTGGCTGGCGGGGGGATCGGTGAAAAACTGTTTTTT.

This sequence joins TRBV6-2 or TRBV6-3 and TRBJ2-1; 13 bases align to TRBD2. The CDR3 has 20 amino acids. With 4 bases clipped from V and 0 bases from J, the junction kept 12 bases outside the gene matches. Germline-derived CDR1 and CDR2 are MNHEY and SVGEGT. CDR3 sequence (DNA): TGTGCCAGCAGTTCTCGACTAGCGGGAGGCCCTATGAGCTCCTACAATGAGCAGTTCTTC. Translated: CASSSRLAGGPMSSYNEQFF.